This T cell receptor (beta chain) was identified during a study of T cell responses to AZD1222 COVID-19 vaccine. Across the whole study: Pooling of second doses given at about 4 or about 12 weeks was done. Points from the study as a whole: Donors skewed white British and female; clonal diversity was possibly underestimated. After the peak T cell response, and only then, were repertoires sampled. The study reported that nearly half of spike-specific TCRs target unmutated variant regions.

The table came from immunoSEQ multiplex PCR; TCRdb's copy has only in-frame clones and leaves some out. Found here are tens of thousands of clones, over 75% of them singletons; the top ten hold around 21%. On this clone: What it binds is not known. The germline gene is not matched at one end of the junction; a read error may be the cause.

The origin of this receptor is an adult in good health. The sample here was peripheral blood, taken on day 0 of AZD1222 vaccination.

In nucleotides, the CDR3 is TGTGCCAGCTCACAGAACCGGGACTCCCATAATTCACCCCTCCACTTT. Its translation: CASSQNRDSHNSPLHF. The chain carries TRBV18 and TRBJ1-6; a weak D match, TRBD1 (5 bases). Germline V gives CDR1 KGHSH, CDR2 LQKENI. This CDR3 comprises 16 residues. The whole variable domain, remainder taken from reference TRBV18 and TRBJ1-6, is NAGVMQNPRHLVRRRGQEARLRCSPMKGHSHVYWYRQLPEEGLKFMVYLQKENIIDESGMPKERFSAEFPKEGPSILRIQQVVRGDSAAYFCASSQNRDSHNSPLHFGNGTRLTVT.